This TCR beta chain was found in a study of identifying expanded T cells in peripheral blood. The assay was immunoSEQ multiplex PCR, and TCRdb's table has in-frame clones only and misses some. The table records some 80,000 clones, 70% to 90% of them present only once. Collection occurred without any documented infections or immune events in donors. The CDR3 has 14 amino acids. V lost 0 bases and J lost 5, with 11 bases in between. The germline V gene encodes CDR1 MGHRA and CDR2 YSYEKL. The sequenced sample consisted of blood. The source of this sequence is a person aged 18 to 70 in good health. The chain carries TRBV4-1 and TRBJ2-7; the D is unclear. The CDR3 DNA is TGCGCCAGCAGCCAAGATTCCCCCAATCACGAGCAGTACTTC. Protein: CASSQDSPNHEQYF.